This T cell receptor (beta chain) was captured by sequencing in a study of cytomegalovirus exposure and HLA in healthy donors. PCR was performed using 60 Vbeta and 13 Jbeta primers. Profiling relied on immunoSEQ multiplex PCR, and the TCRdb table lists in-frame clones only, not all of them. This sample yields under 150,000 clones, of which roughly 85% are seen a single time; approximately 6.4% belongs to the top ten. This CDR3 has 16 residues. The germline V gene has CDR1 SGHVS and CDR2 FQNEAQ. Trimming shortened V by 5 bases and J by 0 bases, and 14 bases separated the two germline ends. Sequenced: PBMCs. This sequence originates from a woman aged 30 to 39 in good health and CMV-seropositive. This sequence joins TRBV7-8 and TRBJ1-5; D is perhaps TRBD1 (5 bases). The CDR3 DNA reads TGTGCCAGCAGCCCCGGGGCCGGGGGTAGCAATCAGCCCCAGCATTTT. This encodes CASSPGAGGSNQPQHF.